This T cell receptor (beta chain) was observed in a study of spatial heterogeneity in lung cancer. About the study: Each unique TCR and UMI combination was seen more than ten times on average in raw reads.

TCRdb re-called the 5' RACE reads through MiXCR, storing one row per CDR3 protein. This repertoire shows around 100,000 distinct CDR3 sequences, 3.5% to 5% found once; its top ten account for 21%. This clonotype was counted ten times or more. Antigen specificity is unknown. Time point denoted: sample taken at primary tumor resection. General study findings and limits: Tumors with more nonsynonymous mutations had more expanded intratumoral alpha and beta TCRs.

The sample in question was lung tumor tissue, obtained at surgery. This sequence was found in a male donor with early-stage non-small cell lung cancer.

For the CDR3, the DNA is TGTGCCAGCTCACTACAGGGCACCGGGACTAATTCACCCCTCCACTTT. This translates into CASSLQGTGTNSPLHF. V and J are TRBV18 and TRBJ1-6, with D possibly being TRBD1 (6 bases). Germline CDR1 KGHSH, CDR2 LQKENI. This CDR3 spans 16 amino acids. V was trimmed by 4 bases and J by 6 bases, leaving 16 bases between them.